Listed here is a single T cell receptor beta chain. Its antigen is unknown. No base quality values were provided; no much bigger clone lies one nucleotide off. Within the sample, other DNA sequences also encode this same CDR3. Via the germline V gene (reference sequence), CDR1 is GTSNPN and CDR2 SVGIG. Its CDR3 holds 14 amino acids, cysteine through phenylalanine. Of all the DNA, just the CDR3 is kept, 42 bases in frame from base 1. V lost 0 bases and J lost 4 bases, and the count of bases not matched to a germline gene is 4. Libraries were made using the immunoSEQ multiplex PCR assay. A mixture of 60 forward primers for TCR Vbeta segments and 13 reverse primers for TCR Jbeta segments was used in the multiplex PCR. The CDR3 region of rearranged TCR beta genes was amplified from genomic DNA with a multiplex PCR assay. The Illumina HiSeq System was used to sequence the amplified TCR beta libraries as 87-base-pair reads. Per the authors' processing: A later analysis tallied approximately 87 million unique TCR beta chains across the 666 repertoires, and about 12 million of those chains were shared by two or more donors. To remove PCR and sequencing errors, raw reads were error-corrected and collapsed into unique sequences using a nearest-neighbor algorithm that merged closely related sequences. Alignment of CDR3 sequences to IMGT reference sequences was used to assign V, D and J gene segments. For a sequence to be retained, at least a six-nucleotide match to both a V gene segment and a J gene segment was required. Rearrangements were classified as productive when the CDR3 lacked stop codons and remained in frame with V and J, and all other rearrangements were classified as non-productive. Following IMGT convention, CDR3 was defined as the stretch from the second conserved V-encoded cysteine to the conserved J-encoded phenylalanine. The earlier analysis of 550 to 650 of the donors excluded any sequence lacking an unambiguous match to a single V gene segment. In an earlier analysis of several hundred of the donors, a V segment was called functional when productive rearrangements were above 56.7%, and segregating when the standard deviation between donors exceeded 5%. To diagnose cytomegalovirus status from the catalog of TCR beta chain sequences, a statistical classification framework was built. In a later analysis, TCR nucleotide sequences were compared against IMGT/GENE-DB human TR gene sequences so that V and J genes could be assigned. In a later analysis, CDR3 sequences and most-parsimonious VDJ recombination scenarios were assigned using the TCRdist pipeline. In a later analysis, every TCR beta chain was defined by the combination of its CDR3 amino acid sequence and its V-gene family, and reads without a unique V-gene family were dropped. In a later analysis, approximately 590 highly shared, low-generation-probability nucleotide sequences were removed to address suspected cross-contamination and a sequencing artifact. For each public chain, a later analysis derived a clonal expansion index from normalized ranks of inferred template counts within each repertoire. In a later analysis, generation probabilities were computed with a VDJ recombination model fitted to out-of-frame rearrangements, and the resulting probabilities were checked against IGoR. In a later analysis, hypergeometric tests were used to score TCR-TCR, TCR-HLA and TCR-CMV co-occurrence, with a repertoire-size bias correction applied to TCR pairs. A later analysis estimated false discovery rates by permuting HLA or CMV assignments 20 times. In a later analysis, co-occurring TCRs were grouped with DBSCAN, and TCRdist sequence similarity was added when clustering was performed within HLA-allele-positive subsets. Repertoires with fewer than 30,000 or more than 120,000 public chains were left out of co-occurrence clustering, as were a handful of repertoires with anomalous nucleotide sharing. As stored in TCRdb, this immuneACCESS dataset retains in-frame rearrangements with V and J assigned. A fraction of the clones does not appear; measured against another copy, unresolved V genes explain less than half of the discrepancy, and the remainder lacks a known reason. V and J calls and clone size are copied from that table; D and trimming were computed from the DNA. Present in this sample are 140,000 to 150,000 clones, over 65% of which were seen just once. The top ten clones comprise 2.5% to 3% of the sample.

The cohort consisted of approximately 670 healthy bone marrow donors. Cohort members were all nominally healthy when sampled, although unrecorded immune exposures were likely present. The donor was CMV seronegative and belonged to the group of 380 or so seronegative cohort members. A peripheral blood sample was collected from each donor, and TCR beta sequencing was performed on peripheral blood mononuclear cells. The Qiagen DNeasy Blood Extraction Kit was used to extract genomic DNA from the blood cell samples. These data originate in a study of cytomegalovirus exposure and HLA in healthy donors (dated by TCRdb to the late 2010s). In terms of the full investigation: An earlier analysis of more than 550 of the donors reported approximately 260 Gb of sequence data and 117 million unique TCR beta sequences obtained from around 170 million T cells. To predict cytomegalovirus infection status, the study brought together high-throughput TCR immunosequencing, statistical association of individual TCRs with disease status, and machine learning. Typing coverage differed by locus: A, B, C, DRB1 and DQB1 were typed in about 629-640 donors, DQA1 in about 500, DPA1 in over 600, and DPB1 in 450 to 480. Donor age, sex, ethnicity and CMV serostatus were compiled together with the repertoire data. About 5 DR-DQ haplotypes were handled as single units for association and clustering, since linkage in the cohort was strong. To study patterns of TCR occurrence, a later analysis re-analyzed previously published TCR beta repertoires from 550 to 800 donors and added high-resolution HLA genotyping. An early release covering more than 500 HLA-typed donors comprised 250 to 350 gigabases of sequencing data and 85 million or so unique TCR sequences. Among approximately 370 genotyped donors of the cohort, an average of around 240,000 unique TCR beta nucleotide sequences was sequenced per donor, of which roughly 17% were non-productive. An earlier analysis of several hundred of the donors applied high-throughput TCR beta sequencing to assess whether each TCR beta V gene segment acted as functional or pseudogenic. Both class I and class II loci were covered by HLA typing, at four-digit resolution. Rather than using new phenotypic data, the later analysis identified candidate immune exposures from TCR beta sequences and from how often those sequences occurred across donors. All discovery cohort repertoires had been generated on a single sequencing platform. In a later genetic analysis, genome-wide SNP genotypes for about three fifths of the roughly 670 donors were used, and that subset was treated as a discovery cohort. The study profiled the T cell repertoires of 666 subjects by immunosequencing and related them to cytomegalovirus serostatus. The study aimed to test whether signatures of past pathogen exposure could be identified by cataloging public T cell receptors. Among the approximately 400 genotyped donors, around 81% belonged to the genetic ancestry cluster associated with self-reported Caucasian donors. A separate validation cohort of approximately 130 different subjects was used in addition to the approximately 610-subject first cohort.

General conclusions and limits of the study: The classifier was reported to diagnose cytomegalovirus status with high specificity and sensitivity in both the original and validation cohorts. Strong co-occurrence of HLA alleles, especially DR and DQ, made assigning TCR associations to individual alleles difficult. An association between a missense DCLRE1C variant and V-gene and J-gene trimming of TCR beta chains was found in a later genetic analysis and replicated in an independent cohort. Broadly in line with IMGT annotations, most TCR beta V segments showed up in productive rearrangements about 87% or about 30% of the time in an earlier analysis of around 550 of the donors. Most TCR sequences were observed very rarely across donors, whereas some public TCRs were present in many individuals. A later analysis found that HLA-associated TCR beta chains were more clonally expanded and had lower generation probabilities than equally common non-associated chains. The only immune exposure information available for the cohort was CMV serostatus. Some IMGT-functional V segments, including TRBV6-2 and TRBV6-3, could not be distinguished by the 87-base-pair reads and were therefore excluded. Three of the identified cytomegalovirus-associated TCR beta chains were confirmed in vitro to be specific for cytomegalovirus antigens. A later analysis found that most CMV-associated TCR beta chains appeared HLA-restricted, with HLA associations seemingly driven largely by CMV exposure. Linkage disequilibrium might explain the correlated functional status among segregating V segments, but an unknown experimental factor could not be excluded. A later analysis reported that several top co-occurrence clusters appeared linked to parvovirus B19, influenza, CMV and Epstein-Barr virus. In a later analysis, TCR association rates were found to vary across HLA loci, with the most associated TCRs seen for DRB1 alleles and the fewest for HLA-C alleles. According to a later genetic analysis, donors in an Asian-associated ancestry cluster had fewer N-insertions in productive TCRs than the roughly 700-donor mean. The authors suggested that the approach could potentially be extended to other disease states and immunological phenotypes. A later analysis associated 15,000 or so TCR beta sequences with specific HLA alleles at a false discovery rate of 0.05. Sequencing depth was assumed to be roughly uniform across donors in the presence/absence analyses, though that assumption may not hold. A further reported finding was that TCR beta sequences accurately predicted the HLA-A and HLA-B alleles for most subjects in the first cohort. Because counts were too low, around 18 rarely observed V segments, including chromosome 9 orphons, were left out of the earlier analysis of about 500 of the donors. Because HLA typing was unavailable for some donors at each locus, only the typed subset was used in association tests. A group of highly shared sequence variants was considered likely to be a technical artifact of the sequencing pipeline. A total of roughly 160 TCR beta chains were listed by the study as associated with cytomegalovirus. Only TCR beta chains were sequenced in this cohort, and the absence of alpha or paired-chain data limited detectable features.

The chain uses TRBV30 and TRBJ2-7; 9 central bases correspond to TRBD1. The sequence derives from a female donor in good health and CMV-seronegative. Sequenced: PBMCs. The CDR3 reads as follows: CAWSVGTGRYEQYF. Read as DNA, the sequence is TGTGCCTGGAGTGTAGGGACAGGGCGTTACGAGCAGTACTTC.